The rows below give T cell receptor beta chains drawn from one sample of a study of cytomegalovirus exposure and HLA in healthy donors. Sequencing was performed with immunoSEQ multiplex PCR; in TCRdb, only in-frame clones are kept and a portion is missing. This table holds approximately 75,000 clones, roughly 74% found once. The sequencing sample was made of PBMCs. The receptors stem from a woman aged 60-70 years in good health and CMV-seropositive. Both conserved end residues are part of each CDR3. The order of the fields is J gene, V gene, clone size, D gene, CDR3 protein, CDR3 DNA. A D gene is named only where the DNA matches it firmly. Clone size is given for some rows only: seen once, a few or many times, or a class if the clone is expanded.

j_call: TRBJ1-2; v_call: TRBV5-1; clone_size: NA; d_call: TRBD1; cdr3_aa: CASSPDRGNYGYTF; cdr3_nt: TGCGCCAGCAGCCCGGACAGGGGGAACTATGGCTACACCTTC
j_call: TRBJ2-7; v_call: TRBV6-1; clone_size: few; d_call: TRBD1; cdr3_aa: CASVRGQYEQYF; cdr3_nt: TGTGCCAGCGTCAGGGGGCAGTACGAGCAGTACTTC
j_call: TRBJ1-2; v_call: TRBV6-5; clone_size: NA; d_call: NA; cdr3_aa: CAVRSGQRNYGYTF; cdr3_nt: TGTGCCGTACGGTCAGGACAGAGAAACTATGGCTACACCTTC
j_call: TRBJ2-7; v_call: TRBV6-5; clone_size: NA; d_call: TRBD1; cdr3_aa: CASGDSYYEQYF; cdr3_nt: TGTGCCAGCGGGGACAGTTACTACGAGCAGTACTTC
j_call: TRBJ2-3; v_call: TRBV10-3; clone_size: NA; d_call: TRBD2; cdr3_aa: CAISVAGGTGTGTQYF; cdr3_nt: TGTGCCATCAGCGTAGCGGGGGGGACCGGCACAGGTACGCAGTATTTT
j_call: TRBJ1-4; v_call: TRBV7-6; clone_size: NA; d_call: NA; cdr3_aa: CASSRGTENEKLFF; cdr3_nt: TGTGCCAGCAGCCGGGGGACCGAGAATGAAAAACTGTTTTTT
j_call: TRBJ1-1; v_call: TRBV10-2; clone_size: NA; d_call: NA; cdr3_aa: CASAGGRVRMNTEAFF; cdr3_nt: TGCGCCAGCGCGGGGGGGCGGGTGAGGATGAACACTGAAGCTTTCTTT
j_call: TRBJ1-6; v_call: TRBV5-4; clone_size: NA; d_call: TRBD1; cdr3_aa: CASSEGQLPNSSLHF; cdr3_nt: TGTGCCAGCAGCGAGGGACAGCTCCCAAATTCATCCCTCCACTTT
j_call: TRBJ1-2; v_call: TRBV25-1; clone_size: NA; d_call: TRBD1; cdr3_aa: CASSDTRTGGRGYTF; cdr3_nt: TGTGCCAGCAGTGATACCCGGACAGGGGGCCGTGGCTACACCTTC
j_call: TRBJ1-2; v_call: TRBV19; clone_size: NA; d_call: NA; cdr3_aa: CASAGTLKENYGYTF; cdr3_nt: TGTGCCAGTGCCGGGACACTTAAGGAGAACTATGGCTACACCTTC